What follows are 12 T cell receptor beta chains derived from one specimen sequenced in a study of CD8+ T cells in alopecia areata. Treatment noted: oral pan-JAK inhibitor, 5-10 mg twice daily. Reverse transcription of extracted RNA yielded cDNA, which provided the sequencing template. The repertoire was sequenced with immunoSEQ multiplex PCR; TCRdb's copy has only in-frame clones and lacks some. The sample gives approximately 170,000 clones, 60% to 70% of which show up once; around 0.7% is in the top ten. The source was CD4+ T cells sorted from blood, collected at week 4, from a patient treated with tofacitinib. The receptors were sampled from a human donor with alopecia areata.

The J gene is TRBJ2-3, the V gene TRBV19, with 8 bases aligning to TRBD2. CDR1 LNHDA and CDR2 SQIVND come from the germline V gene (reference sequence). The CDR3 totals 13 residues. The V segment lost 5 bases and the J segment 3 bases; nucleotides outside the gene matches: 1. CDR3 DNA: TGTGCCAGTAGTCGGGAGGGTACAGATACGCAGTATTTT. Translated, it gives CASSREGTDTQYF.

The chain joins TRBV29-1 to TRBJ2-1; 10 bases map to TRBD1. Germline assignment: CDR1 SQVTM and CDR2 ANQGSEA. The CDR3 has 13 residues. Germline trimming cut 4 bases from V and 10 bases from J; bases unmatched to any gene: 7. As DNA, the CDR3 is TGCAGCGTTGCTCGGACAGGGGGAGTCGAGCAGTTCTTC. It specifies CSVARTGGVEQFF.

V usage is TRBV29-1 and J usage is TRBJ2-7; possible D gene TRBD2, 5 bases. Germline V lookup: CDR1 SQVTM, CDR2 ANQGSEA. Trimming shortened V by 3 bases and J by 0 bases, and 9 bases separated the two germline ends. The length of the CDR3 is 13 residues. CDR3: CSVEASRSYEQYF. CDR3 nucleotides: TGCAGCGTTGAGGCTAGCCGCTCCTACGAGCAGTACTTC.

V gene TRBV30 combines with J gene TRBJ1-1; D uncertain. The CDR3 runs to 10 residues. Germline assignment: CDR1 GTSNPN and CDR2 SVGIG (reference sequence). V gave up 4 bases and J gave up 6 bases, with 6 bases separating them. CDR3 loop: CAWMGAEAFF. The CDR3 DNA is TGTGCCTGGATGGGCGCTGAAGCTTTCTTT.

The CDR3 is CASSLDSAGDLTDTQYF. Here the CDR3 DNA reads TGCGCCAGCAGCTTGGACAGTGCGGGAGACTTGACAGATACGCAGTATTTT. The rearrangement links TRBV5-1 to TRBJ2-3, with TRBD2 identical over 7 bases. In germline, CDR1 is SGHRS, CDR2 YFSETQ. This CDR3 is 17 amino acids long. Trimming removed 0 bases from V and 3 bases from J; junction bases left unmatched: 10.

V usage is TRBV30 and J usage is TRBJ1-2; no reliable D call. The CDR3 runs 13 residues. V was trimmed by 3 bases and J by 7 bases, leaving 15 bases between them. Germline V gene data show CDR1 as GTSNPN and CDR2 as SVGIG (reference sequence). The DNA for the CDR3 is TGTGCCTGGAGGTCGGGCCTCGGCCGTGGCTACACCTTC. This gives the protein CAWRSGLGRGYTF.

The chain joins TRBV4-1 to TRBJ1-5; TRBD1 might be the D (5 bases). CDR1 MGHRA and CDR2 YSYEKL come from the germline V gene. Deletions cut 1 base from V and 7 bases from J, with 23 bases between. The CDR3 runs 18 residues. The CDR3 sequence: CASSQVLSRGDALQPQHF. DNA of the CDR3: TGCGCCAGCAGCCAAGTTCTTTCCCGAGGGGACGCATTGCAGCCCCAGCATTTT.

There are a few counts of this clone. The chain links TRBV30 to TRBJ1-4; TRBD1 might be the D (5 bases). This CDR3 spans 15 amino acids. Germline CDR1 is GTSNPN and CDR2 is SVGIG (reference sequence). V gave up 1 base and J gave up 7 bases, with 16 bases separating them. CDR3 amino acids: CAWSARDVLFEKLFF. DNA of the CDR3: TGTGCCTGGAGTGCCCGGGACGTGCTCTTTGAAAAACTGTTTTTT.

This clone is a singleton in its sample. The V call is TRBV2, the J call TRBJ1-3; D is ambiguous. The germline V gene encodes CDR1 SNHLY and CDR2 FYNNEI. The V end lost 5 bases, the J end lost 4 bases, and 6 bases lay between the germline ends. The CDR3 runs to 12 residues. CDR3 nucleotide sequence: TGTGCCAGCAGTCCCTCCGGAAACACCATATATTTT. It translates to CASSPSGNTIYF.

The V call is TRBV5-1, the J call TRBJ2-1; D remains unclear. V lost 0 bases, J lost 8 bases, and 6 bases lay in between. Germline V CDR1 and CDR2: SGHRS, YFSETQ. CDR3 length equals 12 residues. Written as DNA, the CDR3 is TGCGCCAGCAGCTTGGAGAGGCATGAGCAGTTCTTC. Translated: CASSLERHEQFF.

This clone was recorded only once. This chain uses TRBV5-1 with TRBJ2-6; tentatively, D is TRBD2 (5 bases). Germline CDR1 reads SGHRS; CDR2 reads YFSETQ. V shed 1 base and J shed 0 bases, with 8 bases lying between them. This CDR3 has 16 amino acids. For the CDR3, the DNA is TGCGCCAGCAGCTTGTGGACTGCCTCTGGGGCCAACGTCCTGACTTTC. Its protein is CASSLWTASGANVLTF.

V and J are TRBV30 and TRBJ2-3, with 7 bases that match TRBD1. Germline CDR1 and CDR2: GTSNPN and SVGIG (reference sequence). The CDR3 sequence is 15 residues long. Unmatched junction bases numbered 9, after V lost 4 bases and J lost 2 bases. CDR3 sequence reads: CAWTGQASSTDTQYF. The CDR3 coding sequence is TGTGCCTGGACAGGACAGGCTAGCTCCACAGATACGCAGTATTTT.